The 21 T cell receptor beta chains below come from one sample, sequenced in a study of cytomegalovirus exposure and HLA in healthy donors. The PCR ran on 60 Vbeta and 13 Jbeta primers. The method was immunoSEQ multiplex PCR; TCRdb's version includes in-frame clones alone and lacks a portion of them. The repertoire includes about 95,000 clones, approximately 76% of them detected once, and roughly 5% sits in the top ten. Sequences were obtained from PBMCs. The origin of the receptors is a man aged 25 to 40 in good health and CMV-seropositive.

V gene TRBV15 combines with J gene TRBJ2-2, with D possibly TRBD1 on 6 matching bases. V shed 2 bases and J shed 6 bases, with 10 bases lying between them. Looked up from germline, CDR1 is LNHNV and CDR2 is YYDKDF (reference sequence). The CDR3 consists of 14 residues. CDR3 region: CATSRYRESGELFF. CDR3 DNA sequence: TGTGCCACCAGCAGATACAGGGAATCCGGGGAGCTGTTTTTT.

The chain carries TRBV2 and TRBJ1-4; no definite D call. The CDR3 has 13 residues. Germline loops: CDR1 SNHLY, CDR2 FYNNEI. V was clipped by 2 bases and J by 17 bases, with 18 bases between them. CDR3 sequence reads: CASSELIGSSGFF. DNA for the CDR3: TGTGCCAGCAGTGAATTGATAGGCTCTTCAGGATTTTTT.

The chain couples TRBV19 to TRBJ1-4, with a weak D call TRBD1 (5 bases). V lost 7 bases to trimming and J lost 2 bases, with 14 bases between them. Germline values: CDR1 LNHDA, CDR2 SQIVND (reference sequence). The CDR3 is made up of 15 amino acids. The CDR3 is CASTQRRGTNEKLFF. The CDR3 region has the DNA TGTGCCAGTACCCAAAGACGGGGGACTAATGAAAAACTGTTTTTT. Variable domain in full (rest from reference TRBV19 and TRBJ1-4): DGGITQSPKYLFRKEGQNVTLSCEQNLNHDAMYWYRQDPGQGLRLIYYSQIVNDFQKGDIAEGYSVSREKKESFPLTVTSAQKNPTAFYLCASTQRRGTNEKLFFGSGTQLSVL.

The chain joins TRBV6-6 to TRBJ1-1, with 10 positions matching TRBD1. V trimming: 7 bases; J trimming: 6 bases; junction bases outside the gene matches: 8. The CDR3 is 14 residues long. Germline assignment: CDR1 MNHNY and CDR2 SVGAGI (reference sequence). The CDR3 coding sequence is TGTGCCAGCACCAAGGGACAGGGGTGGGCTGAAGCTTTCTTT. Amino acids: CASTKGQGWAEAFF.

This clone occurred a few times. The rearrangement uses TRBV25-1 and TRBJ1-5, with a tentative D call TRBD1 (6 bases). V dropped 5 bases and J dropped 3 bases, with 8 bases sitting between them. CDR1 and CDR2 (germline): MGHDK, SYGVNS. The CDR3 is 13 residues long. The CDR3 nucleotides read TGTGCCAGCAGTCCAGGGGTCAATCAGCCCCAGCATTTT. As protein: CASSPGVNQPQHF.

The chain links TRBV27 to TRBJ2-1, with a weak D call TRBD1 (6 bases). CDR3 size: 13 residues. V was shortened by 6 bases and J by 6 bases, with 12 bases between the two germline ends. Germline lookup yields CDR1 MNHEY and CDR2 SMNVEV (reference sequence). The CDR3 loop reads CASRWTAFNEQFF. Written as DNA, the CDR3 is TGTGCCAGCAGATGGACAGCCTTCAATGAGCAGTTCTTC.

This chain uses TRBV19 with TRBJ1-2, with 8 bases matching TRBD1. This CDR3 region has 12 residues. Trimming cost V 5 bases and J 5 bases; bases outside gene matches: 1. Germline CDR1 reads LNHDA; CDR2 reads SQIVND (reference sequence). The CDR3 reads CASSRTGYGYTF. CDR3 coding DNA: TGTGCCAGTAGTCGGACAGGGTATGGCTACACCTTC.

V is TRBV7-9 and J is TRBJ1-1; TRBD1 is a possible D gene (6 bases). Germline V gene data show CDR1 as SEHNR and CDR2 as FQNEAQ (reference sequence). The CDR3 is 14 residues long. Deletions cut 3 bases from V and 1 base from J, with 9 bases between. Here the CDR3 reads CASSFGQSNTEAFF. CDR3 DNA sequence: TGTGCCAGCAGCTTCGGACAGTCGAACACTGAAGCTTTCTTT.

This clone has only a few counts. The chain has TRBV7-8 and TRBJ2-1; 9 bases match TRBD1. Germline lookup yields CDR1 SGHVS and CDR2 FQNEAQ. The CDR3 runs to 16 residues. The trim removed 0 bases at V and 12 bases at J, leaving 12 bases unmatched. The CDR3 DNA follows: TGTGCCAGCAGCTTAGCCCGGGACAGGGAAATCATTGGGCAGTTCTTC. This codes for CASSLARDREIIGQFF.

The chain combines TRBV15 with TRBJ2-5, with a tentative D call TRBD2 (6 bases). This CDR3 has 13 amino acids. Germline V gene data show CDR1 as LNHNV and CDR2 as YYDKDF (reference sequence). Trimming stripped 3 bases from V and 5 bases from J, with 10 bases between. CDR3 sequence reads: CATSSGGRETQYF. The DNA of the CDR3 is TGTGCCACCAGCAGCGGGGGTCGGGAGACCCAGTACTTC.

The chain uses TRBV25-1 and TRBJ1-2, with unresolved D. CDR1 and CDR2 (germline): MGHDK, SYGVNS. Trimming shortened V by 1 base and J by 8 bases, and 14 bases separated the two germline ends. The CDR3 totals 14 residues. In DNA form, the CDR3 reads TGTGCCAGCAGTGAATTTAACGCAGGAGGCGGCTACACCTTC. Residues: CASSEFNAGGGYTF.

This clone was recorded once. The V call is TRBV11-2, the J call TRBJ1-1; the match to TRBD1 covers 8 bases. Germline CDR1 and CDR2: SGHAT and FQNNGV. V lost 4 bases to trimming and J lost 0 bases; unmatched junction nucleotides: 7. The CDR3 runs 16 residues. CDR3 loop: CASSSRTGRLNTEAFF. Written as DNA, the CDR3 is TGTGCCAGCAGCTCCAGGACAGGGCGTTTGAACACTGAAGCTTTCTTT.

The CDR3 sequence: CASQTPKGVNTEAFF. In DNA form, the CDR3 reads TGTGCCAGCCAAACTCCTAAGGGGGTGAACACTGAAGCTTTCTTT. The chain joins TRBV27 to TRBJ1-1, with D possibly being TRBD1 (6 bases). The V gene's germline CDR1 is MNHEY and CDR2 SMNVEV (reference sequence). CDR3 length: 15 amino acids. The V end lost 8 bases, the J end lost 0 bases, and 16 bases lay between the germline ends.

The J gene is TRBJ1-3, the V gene TRBV12-5; 9 positions agree with TRBD1. The CDR3 sequence is 15 residues long. Germline CDR1 LGHNT, CDR2 FRNRAP. After removal of 1 base from V and 4 bases from J, the junction contained 2 bases not matched to a gene. CDR3 protein: CASGLDRGRGNTIYF. The CDR3 nucleotides are TGTGCTAGTGGTTTGGACAGGGGGCGCGGAAACACCATATATTTT.

The V call is TRBV5-1, the J call TRBJ1-2, with TRBD1 as a possible D gene (5 bases). Germline CDR1 SGHRS, CDR2 YFSETQ. The V and J ends lost 1 base and 7 bases respectively, with 11 bases between them. The CDR3 length is 13 residues. DNA for the CDR3: TGCGCCAGCAGCTTGTTTGGCGGGGGTGGCTACACCTTC. It yields the protein CASSLFGGGGYTF.

The V gene is TRBV5-4, the J gene TRBJ2-3, with D possibly TRBD2 on 6 matching bases. Germline V CDR1 and CDR2: SGHNT, YYREEE (reference sequence). V lost 0 bases, J lost 14 bases, and 13 bases lay in between. The CDR3 has 12 residues. CDR3 region: CASSLESGVPYF. The CDR3 DNA reads as TGTGCCAGCAGCTTGGAATCGGGGGTTCCGTATTTT.

The chain joins TRBV25-1 to TRBJ1-1, with 8 bases that match TRBD1. This CDR3 has 17 residues. Germline loops: CDR1 MGHDK, CDR2 SYGVNS. V lost 2 bases to trimming and J lost 8 bases; unmatched junction nucleotides: 16. The CDR3 sequence is CASSEGGFSRGPVEAFF. The CDR3, as DNA: TGTGCCAGCAGTGAAGGTGGGTTTAGCAGGGGGCCCGTCGAAGCTTTCTTT.

This chain connects TRBV19 to TRBJ1-2; D is unclear. Trimming took 10 bases from V and 0 from J, leaving 15 bases between them. CDR1 and CDR2 (germline): LNHDA, SQIVND (reference sequence). The CDR3 runs 14 residues. Here the CDR3 reads CATRPGVTNYGYTF. The CDR3 bases are TGTGCCACACGGCCCGGGGTTACTAACTATGGCTACACCTTC. The full variable domain, its missing parts supplied by reference TRBV19 and TRBJ1-2, is DGGITQSPKYLFRKEGQNVTLSCEQNLNHDAMYWYRQDPGQGLRLIYYSQIVNDFQKGDIAEGYSVSREKKESFPLTVTSAQKNPTAFYLCATRPGVTNYGYTFGSGTRLTVV.

This sequence joins TRBV5-1 and TRBJ2-7; 10 nucleotides agree with TRBD1. This CDR3 has 15 amino acids. The V segment lost 0 bases and the J segment 4 bases; nucleotides outside the gene matches: 4. Germline V gene data show CDR1 as SGHRS and CDR2 as YFSETQ. As DNA, the CDR3 is TGCGCCAGCAGCTTGGCCCCGGGACAGGGGTACGAGCAGTACTTC. Translating it yields CASSLAPGQGYEQYF.

This chain uses TRBV2 with TRBJ1-2, with 8 bases lining up with TRBD1. The CDR3 covers 14 residues. V was clipped by 11 bases and J by 8 bases; unmatched bases: 16. Germline CDR1 reads SNHLY; CDR2 reads FYNNEI. CDR3 protein: CASDGDRRARGYTF. DNA of the CDR3: TGTGCCTCCGACGGGGACAGGAGGGCGCGGGGCTACACCTTC.

V gene TRBV6-5 combines with J gene TRBJ1-3, with 7 bases matching TRBD1. This CDR3 has 15 residues. The germline CDR1 and CDR2 sequences are MNHEY and SVGAGI. The V and J ends lost 10 bases and 4 bases, in that order; junction bases with no gene match: 13. The CDR3 DNA reads TGTGCCACCATGAGCCTACAGGGGTACGGAAACACCATATATTTT. This codes for CATMSLQGYGNTIYF.